This T cell receptor (beta chain) derives from a study of blood T cell repertoires in COVID-19. Study summary: Italy, Spain and the United States were the sources of the convalescent and acute COVID-19 samples. The cDNA or gDNA used as material had been derived from T cells, B-cell-depleted T cells, or PBMCs.

As handled by the study authors: Reference gene primer amplification gave estimated nucleated cell counts. The repertoire was sequenced with immunoSEQ multiplex PCR; TCRdb's copy has only in-frame clones and lacks some. D and trimming come from the DNA, and the V and J calls and clone size come from that table. The repertoire consists of over 11,000 clones, with 90% occurring once and the leading ten covering roughly 7.3%. V dropped 6 bases and J dropped 5; count of bases not matched to a gene: 5. The germline V gene encodes CDR1 MNHEY and CDR2 SVGAGI. The CDR3 runs 14 residues. This chain uses TRBV6-5 with TRBJ2-5; TRBD2 agrees at 11 bases. Sequencing input: peripheral blood. This TCR was recovered from a human donor in a cohort sampled during active COVID-19. The CDR3 nucleotides are TGTGCCAGCAGCTCGGGACTAGCGGCCGAGACCCAGTACTTC. Protein sequence: CASSSGLAAETQYF.